This T cell receptor beta chain was sequenced for a study of T cells in women clearing cervical HPV infection. On the study more broadly: Donors had HPV16-related CIN3 or worse; 2 had invasive cancer.

V gave up 3 bases and J gave up 0 bases, with 9 bases separating them. This CDR3 spans 15 amino acids. The germline V gene has CDR1 MNHNS and CDR2 SASEGT. Details on this clone: Its cognate antigen is unknown. The CDR3 end falls 3 residues outside the read, so it is completed with the germline J gene.

Study conclusions and caveats: It is unknown whether associations predate infection; no effector/memory or HPV-specific sorting.

Assay used: immunoSEQ multiplex PCR; TCRdb lists only in-frame clones, some missing. The sample features under 35,000 clones, with 3.5% to 4.5% in its top ten. Material: blood buffy coat. The clonotype was recovered from a woman aged 18 to 69 with a cervical HPV16 infection that either progressed to CIN3+ or cleared (not recorded which). This sequence joins TRBV6-1 and TRBJ1-5, with TRBD1 as a possible D gene (5 bases). The CDR3 is CASSDRDYSNQPQHF. The part of the CDR3 DNA that was read is TGTGCCAGCAGTGACAGGGATTATAGCAATCAGCCC.